Each of the 26 T cell receptor beta chains below was sequenced from the same sample in a study of somatic mutations in cytotoxic T cells in rheumatoid arthritis. The data were produced by immunoSEQ multiplex PCR, yet TCRdb's version contains in-frame clones alone and is incomplete. The table records some 4,300 clones, 80% of them present only once. The sequencing input was CD8+ T cells sorted from blood. The receptors here all came from a woman in her fifties or sixties with rheumatoid arthritis.

The chain is built from TRBV7-3 and TRBJ2-1; 9 bases fit TRBD2. The CDR3 is 17 amino acids. Germline assignment: CDR1 SGHTA and CDR2 FQGTGA. V was clipped by 2 bases and J by 8 bases; unmatched bases: 13. The CDR3 is CASSLWLAGPAGDEQFF. CDR3 DNA sequence: TGTGCCAGCAGCTTATGGCTAGCGGGGCCTGCCGGGGATGAGCAGTTCTTC.

V is TRBV2 and J is TRBJ2-2; a weak D match, TRBD2 (5 bases). The germline V gene has CDR1 SNHLY and CDR2 FYNNEI. This CDR3 contains 12 residues. Trimming left V 8 bases short and J 3 bases short, with 7 bases between. CDR3 in DNA: TGTGCCAGCCGCGGGTACACCGGGGAGCTGTTTTTT. This encodes CASRGYTGELFF.

CDR3 sequence: CASSNGCLEETQYF. The CDR3 nucleotides read TGTGCCAGCAGCAACGGTTGCCTGGAAGAGACCCAGTACTTC. V usage is TRBV21-1 and J usage is TRBJ2-5; the listed D gene, TRBD2, was not tested against the DNA. TRBV21-1 is shown as a pseudogene. This CDR3 spans 14 amino acids.

This chain uses TRBV2 with TRBJ2-5, with 8 nucleotides matching TRBD2. CDR3 size: 13 residues. The germline gives CDR1 SNHLY, CDR2 FYNNEI. V lost 10 bases and J lost 5; bases outside the gene matches: 9. The CDR3: CATTRGGLETQYF. In DNA, the CDR3 is TGTGCCACTACGCGCGGGGGGTTGGAGACCCAGTACTTC. The variable domain in full, completed from reference TRBV2 and TRBJ2-5, reads EPEVTQTPSHQVTQMGQEVILRCVPISNHLYFYWYRQILGQKVEFLVSFYNNEISEKSEIFDDQFSVERPDGSNFTLKIRSTKLEDSAMYFCATTRGGLETQYFGPGTRLLVL.

This rearrangement joins TRBV14 to TRBJ1-1; D not resolved. Between the trimmed V and J ends, which lost 0 bases and 5 bases, there was a span of 10 bases. The CDR3 spans 14 residues. The germline CDR1 and CDR2 sequences are SGHDN and FVKESK. The CDR3 region is CASSQDLAPTEAFF. CDR3 in DNA: TGTGCCAGCAGCCAAGACTTAGCACCTACTGAAGCTTTCTTT.

The chain uses TRBV5-6 and TRBJ1-1; TRBD1 agrees at 9 bases. With 0 bases clipped from V and 1 base from J, the junction kept 10 bases outside the gene matches. CDR3 length equals 18 residues. The germline CDR1 and CDR2 sequences are SGHDT and YYEEEE. The CDR3 sequence is CASSLATTGGNWNTEAFF. In DNA, the CDR3 is TGTGCCAGCAGCTTGGCCACGACAGGGGGGAATTGGAACACTGAAGCTTTCTTT.

The genes are TRBV4-1 and TRBJ1-5; D call uncertain. This CDR3 region has 13 residues. V was shortened by 0 bases and J by 5 bases, with 5 bases between the two germline ends. CDR1 and CDR2 from the germline V gene are MGHRA and YSYEKL. The CDR3 nucleotides are TGCGCCAGCAGCCAAGATCTAGATCAGCCCCAGCATTTT. This translates into CASSQDLDQPQHF.

The CDR3 coding sequence is TGCGCCAGCACCAATGGACAGGATTTGAACACTGAAGCTTTCTTT. This sequence encodes CASTNGQDLNTEAFF. This chain joins TRBV4-1 and TRBJ1-1, with 7 bases aligning to TRBD1. This CDR3 comprises 15 residues. J was trimmed by 0 bases and V by 7 bases; bases with no gene match: 8. CDR1 and CDR2 (germline): MGHRA, YSYEKL.

The chain couples TRBV9 to TRBJ2-2; TRBD2 is a possible D gene (5 bases). The V end was cut by 4 bases, the J end by 8 bases, with 12 bases between. Germline V gene lookup returns CDR1 SGDLS and CDR2 YYNGEE. This CDR3 has 13 amino acids. The CDR3 sequence: CASSPGRGGELFF. DNA of the CDR3: TGTGCCAGCAGCCCAGGACGAGGGGGGGAGCTGTTTTTT.

The V and J genes are TRBV6-5 and TRBJ2-3; possible D gene TRBD2, 6 bases. CDR3 size: 15 residues. Germline-derived CDR1 and CDR2 are MNHEY and SVGAGI. V was trimmed by 1 base and J by 1 base, leaving 9 bases between them. This CDR3 is CASSYLAERTDTQYF. Here the CDR3 DNA reads TGTGCCAGCAGTTACTTAGCGGAGCGCACAGATACGCAGTATTTT.

V usage is TRBV7-2 and J usage is TRBJ2-1; D is unclear. The CDR3 totals 11 residues. Germline V gene lookup returns CDR1 SGHTA and CDR2 FQGNSA. The V end lost 1 base, the J end lost 9 bases, and 4 bases lay between the germline ends. The CDR3 here is CASSLVREQFF. The DNA of the CDR3 is TGTGCCAGCAGCTTAGTGCGTGAGCAGTTCTTC.

This chain connects TRBV15 to TRBJ1-6; 7 bases align to TRBD1. V dropped 0 bases and J dropped 9; count of bases not matched to a gene: 5. Germline CDR1 reads LNHNV; CDR2 reads YYDKDF (reference sequence). CDR3 length: 15 amino acids. CDR3 bases: TGTGCCACCAGCAGAGACAGGGGGTTTGGTTCACCCCTCCACTTT. It specifies CATSRDRGFGSPLHF.

Details on this clone: Other DNA sequences in the same sample also yield this CDR3. The rearrangement joins TRBV9 to TRBJ2-3; 7 bases map to TRBD1. This CDR3 has 14 amino acids. Germline V gene sequence: CDR1 SGDLS, CDR2 YYNGEE. The V and J ends lost 4 bases and 3 bases, in that order; junction bases with no gene match: 5. The CDR3 is CASSPRDSTDTQYF. In nucleotides, the CDR3 is TGTGCCAGCAGCCCGAGGGACAGTACAGATACGCAGTATTTT.

J is TRBJ2-7 and V is TRBV4-1, with D perhaps TRBD1 (7 bases). Between the trimmed V and J ends, which lost 1 base and 6 bases, there was a span of 16 bases. The CDR3 has 15 amino acids. Germline CDR1 MGHRA, CDR2 YSYEKL. The CDR3 sequence is CASSQGPAGQREQYF. The CDR3 DNA reads as TGCGCCAGCAGCCAAGGGCCCGCGGGACAGCGCGAGCAGTACTTC.

The DNA of the CDR3 is TGCAGCGTTGTTTCCTTAACAGGGGTCGGAGGAAACACCATATATTTT. This gives the protein CSVVSLTGVGGNTIYF. This chain joins TRBV29-1 and TRBJ1-3; 7 positions match TRBD1. Looked up from germline, CDR1 is SQVTM and CDR2 is ANQGSEA. This CDR3 is 16 amino acids long. J gave up 4 bases and V 4 bases, and 13 bases lay outside the gene matches.

The rearrangement joins TRBV5-1 to TRBJ1-1; TRBD1 might be the D (5 bases). The V gene lost 2 bases and the J gene lost 0 bases, with 8 bases spanning the gap. Germline V CDR1 and CDR2: SGHRS, YFSETQ. There are 14 residues in the CDR3. The CDR3 coding sequence is TGCGCCAGCAGCTTCACAGGACTGAACACTGAAGCTTTCTTT. Its translation is CASSFTGLNTEAFF.

The V and J genes are TRBV6-6 and TRBJ2-1, with a possible D match to TRBD1 (6 bases). Germline-derived CDR1 and CDR2 are MNHNY and SVGAGI (reference sequence). V was trimmed by 5 bases and J by 2 bases, leaving 13 bases between them. The CDR3 is made up of 15 amino acids. CDR3 in amino acids: CASSHPGGPYNEQFF. The CDR3 bases are TGTGCCAGCAGTCACCCTGGGGGCCCCTACAATGAGCAGTTCTTC.

This clone was observed a single time. V gene TRBV27 combines with J gene TRBJ2-4; D gene ambiguous. The CDR3 is 17 residues long. Germline loops: CDR1 MNHEY, CDR2 SMNVEV (reference sequence). With 1 base removed from V and 0 bases from J, the gap between germline ends came to 13 bases. The CDR3: CASSLLTTPLAKNIQYF. The CDR3 DNA reads TGTGCCAGCAGTTTATTGACGACTCCTCTAGCCAAAAACATTCAGTACTTC.

This sequence joins TRBV27 and TRBJ2-1; 7 bases map to TRBD2. The CDR3 is 14 residues long. CDR1 and CDR2 (germline): MNHEY, SMNVEV (reference sequence). V gave up 5 bases and J gave up 8 bases; unmatched junction bases: 9. CDR3 sequence: CASSRLASGHEQFF. CDR3 nucleotide sequence: TGTGCCAGCAGTCGACTAGCTTCGGGCCATGAGCAGTTCTTC.

The V call is TRBV19, the J call TRBJ2-2; 9 nucleotides line up with TRBD1. V was pared by 7 bases and J by 7 bases, with 10 bases of the junction left unmatched. This CDR3 has 15 residues. The germline V gene has CDR1 LNHDA and CDR2 SQIVND (reference sequence). As DNA, the CDR3 is TGTGCCAGTACCACACAGGGGGCGCGGGTCGGGGAGCTGTTTTTT. This translates into CASTTQGARVGELFF.

The chain couples TRBV7-8 to TRBJ2-7; a weak D match, TRBD2 (7 bases). V lost 5 bases and J 6 bases, leaving 14 bases between the germline ends. The CDR3 is 13 amino acids. The germline V gene encodes CDR1 SGHVS and CDR2 FQNEAQ. The CDR3 bases are TGTGCCAGCAGCGGGAAGGGGGGGCCCGAGCAGTACGTC. Protein product: CASSGKGGPEQYV.

This clone has only one observation. The chain has TRBV10-3 and TRBJ2-2, with 11 bases matching TRBD2. The length of the CDR3 is 16 residues. V gave up 2 bases and J gave up 6 bases; unmatched junction bases: 5. Germline CDR1 and CDR2: ENHRY and SYGVKD. The CDR3 DNA reads as TGTGCCATCAGTGAGCCGGGACTAGCGGCCGCCGGGGAGCTGTTTTTT. Translated, it gives CAISEPGLAAAGELFF.

A remark on this clone: The sample carries other DNA sequences with the same CDR3. This chain joins TRBV7-9 and TRBJ1-1, with 7 positions matching TRBD1. The CDR3 is made up of 14 amino acids. In germline, CDR1 is SEHNR, CDR2 FQNEAQ (reference sequence). With 5 bases clipped from V and 1 base from J, the junction kept 4 bases outside the gene matches. The CDR3 coding sequence is TGTGCCAGCAGCCCAACAGGGGCGAACACTGAAGCTTTCTTT. This translates into CASSPTGANTEAFF.

The chain carries TRBV29-1 and TRBJ2-3, with 10 nucleotides matching TRBD2. Germline trimming cut 6 bases from V and 5 bases from J; bases unmatched to any gene: 8. The CDR3 runs to 14 residues. CDR1 SQVTM and CDR2 ANQGSEA come from the germline V gene. The CDR3 bases are TGCAGCGTACGTCTAGCGGGAGCAGGAGATACGCAGTATTTT. Its translation: CSVRLAGAGDTQYF.

Only a few counts were recorded for this clone. This chain connects TRBV7-8 to TRBJ1-5; D gene unclear. The CDR3 spans 13 residues. V lost 5 bases and J 15 bases, leaving 20 bases between the germline ends. In germline, CDR1 is SGHVS, CDR2 FQNEAQ. The CDR3 nucleotides read TGTGCCAGCAGCCACGAGACATTCTCGAGTCTGCATTTT. It is translated as CASSHETFSSLHF.

The chain employs TRBV6-4 and TRBJ2-7; 7 bases align to TRBD1. This CDR3 spans 16 amino acids. The germline CDR1 and CDR2 sequences are MRHNA and SNTAGT. V lost 3 bases to trimming and J lost 5 bases; unmatched junction nucleotides: 13. For the CDR3, the DNA is TGTGCCAGCAGTGAGGGAGTAGGGGACAGCCCCGACGAGCAGTACTTC. Protein product: CASSEGVGDSPDEQYF.